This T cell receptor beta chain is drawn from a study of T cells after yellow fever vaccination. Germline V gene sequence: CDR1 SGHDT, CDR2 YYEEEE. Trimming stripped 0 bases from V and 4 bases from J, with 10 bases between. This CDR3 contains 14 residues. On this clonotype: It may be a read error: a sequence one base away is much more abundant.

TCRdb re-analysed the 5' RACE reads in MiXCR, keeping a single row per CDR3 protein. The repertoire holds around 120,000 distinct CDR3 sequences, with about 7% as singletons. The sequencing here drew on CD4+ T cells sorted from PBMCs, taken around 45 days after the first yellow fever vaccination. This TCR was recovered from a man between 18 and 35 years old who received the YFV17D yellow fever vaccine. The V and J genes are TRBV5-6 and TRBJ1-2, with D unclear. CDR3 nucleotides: TGTGCCAGCAGCTTGGCACGGGGTGTCTATGGCTACACCTTC. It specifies CASSLARGVYGYTF.